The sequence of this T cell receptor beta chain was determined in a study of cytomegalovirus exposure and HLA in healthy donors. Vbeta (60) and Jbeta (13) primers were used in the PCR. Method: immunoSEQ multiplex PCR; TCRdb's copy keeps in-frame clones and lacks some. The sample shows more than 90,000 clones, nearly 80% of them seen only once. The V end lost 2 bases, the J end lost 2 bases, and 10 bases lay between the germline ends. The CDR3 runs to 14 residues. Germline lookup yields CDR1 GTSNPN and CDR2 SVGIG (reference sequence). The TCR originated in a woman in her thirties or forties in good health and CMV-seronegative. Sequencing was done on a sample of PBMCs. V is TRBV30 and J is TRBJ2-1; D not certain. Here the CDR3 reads CAWSLRGPYNEQFF. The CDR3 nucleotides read TGTGCCTGGAGTCTCCGTGGCCCCTACAATGAGCAGTTCTTC. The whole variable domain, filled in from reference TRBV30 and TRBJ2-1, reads SQTIHQWPATLVQPVGSPLSLECTVEGTSNPNLYWYRQAAGRGLQLLFYSVGIGQISSEVPQNLSASRPQDRQFILSSKKLLLSDSGFYLCAWSLRGPYNEQFFGPGTRLTVL.